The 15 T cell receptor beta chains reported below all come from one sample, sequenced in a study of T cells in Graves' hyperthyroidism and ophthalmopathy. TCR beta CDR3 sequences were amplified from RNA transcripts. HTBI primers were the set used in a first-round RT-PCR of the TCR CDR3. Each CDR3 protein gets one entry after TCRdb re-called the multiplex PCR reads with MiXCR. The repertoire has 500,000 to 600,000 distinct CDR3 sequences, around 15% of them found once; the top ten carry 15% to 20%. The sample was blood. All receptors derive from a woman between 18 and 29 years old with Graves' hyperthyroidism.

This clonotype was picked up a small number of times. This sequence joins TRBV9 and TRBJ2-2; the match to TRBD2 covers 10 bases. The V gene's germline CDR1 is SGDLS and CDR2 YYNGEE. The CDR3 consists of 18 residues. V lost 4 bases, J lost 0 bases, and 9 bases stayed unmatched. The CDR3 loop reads CASSSLDLAGANTGELFF. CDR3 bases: TGTGCCAGCAGCTCTCTGGACCTAGCGGGGGCGAACACCGGGGAGCTGTTTTTT.

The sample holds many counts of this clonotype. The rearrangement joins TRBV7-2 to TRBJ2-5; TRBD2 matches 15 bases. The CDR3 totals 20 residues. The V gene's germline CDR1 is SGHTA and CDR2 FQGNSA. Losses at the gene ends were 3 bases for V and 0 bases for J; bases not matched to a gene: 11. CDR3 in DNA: TGTGCCAGCAGCTTGAGGACTAGCGGGAGGGCCGGGGGGTACCAAGAGACCCAGTACTTC. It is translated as CASSLRTSGRAGGYQETQYF.

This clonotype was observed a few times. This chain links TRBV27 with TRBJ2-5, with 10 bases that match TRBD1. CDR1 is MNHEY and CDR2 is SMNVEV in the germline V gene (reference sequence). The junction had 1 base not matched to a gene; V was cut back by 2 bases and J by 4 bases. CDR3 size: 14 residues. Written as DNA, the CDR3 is TGTGCCAGCAGTTTAGGGACAGGGGCAGAGACCCAGTACTTC. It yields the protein CASSLGTGAETQYF.

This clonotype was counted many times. This CDR3 is CSSWRGGADTQYF. CDR3 DNA: TGCAGCTCCTGGCGGGGGGGTGCAGATACGCAGTATTTT. The chain uses TRBV20-1 and TRBJ2-3, with 9 bases identical to TRBD2. The germline V gene has CDR1 DFQATT and CDR2 SNEGSKA (reference sequence). The CDR3 has 13 residues.

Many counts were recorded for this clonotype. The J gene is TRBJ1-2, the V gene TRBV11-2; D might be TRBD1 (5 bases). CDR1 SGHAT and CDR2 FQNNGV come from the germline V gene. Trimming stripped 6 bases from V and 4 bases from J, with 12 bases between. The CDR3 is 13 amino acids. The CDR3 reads CASRWQGGYGYTF. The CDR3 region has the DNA TGTGCCAGCAGATGGCAGGGCGGCTATGGCTACACCTTC. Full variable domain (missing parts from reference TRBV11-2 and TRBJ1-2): EAGVAQSPRYKIIEKRQSVAFWCNPISGHATLYWYQQILGQGPKLLIQFQNNGVVDDSQLPKDRFSAERLKGVDSTLKIQPAKLEDSAVYLCASRWQGGYGYTFGSGTRLTVV.

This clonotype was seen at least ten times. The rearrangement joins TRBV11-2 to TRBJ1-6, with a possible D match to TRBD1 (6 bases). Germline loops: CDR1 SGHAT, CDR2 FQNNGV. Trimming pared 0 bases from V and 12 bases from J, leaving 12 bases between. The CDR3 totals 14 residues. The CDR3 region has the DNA TGTGCCAGCAGCTTAGATTCCCAGGGGAAACCCCTCCACTTT. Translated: CASSLDSQGKPLHF.

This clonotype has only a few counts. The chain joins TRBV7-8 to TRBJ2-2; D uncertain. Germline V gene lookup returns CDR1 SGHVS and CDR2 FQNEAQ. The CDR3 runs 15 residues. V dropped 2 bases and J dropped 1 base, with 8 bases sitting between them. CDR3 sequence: CASSLRQENTGELFF. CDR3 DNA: TGTGCCAGCAGCTTACGGCAGGAGAACACCGGGGAGCTGTTTTTT.

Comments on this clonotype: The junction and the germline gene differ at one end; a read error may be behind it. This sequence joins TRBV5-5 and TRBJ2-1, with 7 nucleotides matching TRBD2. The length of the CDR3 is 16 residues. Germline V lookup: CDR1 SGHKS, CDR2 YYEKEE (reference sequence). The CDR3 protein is CASGLGPLGGENEQFF. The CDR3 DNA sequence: TGTGCCAGCGGCTTGGGGCCGTTGGGGGGGGAGAATGAGCAGTTCTTC. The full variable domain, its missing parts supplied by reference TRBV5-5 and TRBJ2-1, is DAGVTQSPTHLIKTRGQQVTLRCSPISGHKSVSWYQQVLGQGPQFIFQYYEKEERGRGNFPDRFSARQFPNYSSELNVNALLLGDSALYLCASGLGPLGGENEQFFGPGTRLTVL.

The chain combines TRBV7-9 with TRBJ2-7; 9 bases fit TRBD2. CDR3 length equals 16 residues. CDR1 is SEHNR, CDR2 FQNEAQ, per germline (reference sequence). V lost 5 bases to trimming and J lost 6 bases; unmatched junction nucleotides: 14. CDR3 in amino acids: CASSPLRAGGPSEQYF. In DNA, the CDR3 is TGTGCCAGCAGCCCTCTGAGGGCGGGAGGGCCTTCCGAGCAGTACTTC.

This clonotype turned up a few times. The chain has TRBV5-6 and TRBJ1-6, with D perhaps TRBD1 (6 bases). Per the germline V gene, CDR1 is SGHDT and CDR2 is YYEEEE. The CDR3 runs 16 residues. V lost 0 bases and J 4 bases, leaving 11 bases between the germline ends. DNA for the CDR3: TGTGCCAGCAGCTTGGAACAGGGCGCATATAATTCACCCCTCCACTTT. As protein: CASSLEQGAYNSPLHF.

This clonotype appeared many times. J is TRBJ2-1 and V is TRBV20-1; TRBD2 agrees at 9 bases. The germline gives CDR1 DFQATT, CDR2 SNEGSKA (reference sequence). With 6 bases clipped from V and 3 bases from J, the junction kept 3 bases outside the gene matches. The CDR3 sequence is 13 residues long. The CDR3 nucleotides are TGCAGTGCACGGACTAGCGACTACAATGAGCAGTTCTTC. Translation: CSARTSDYNEQFF.

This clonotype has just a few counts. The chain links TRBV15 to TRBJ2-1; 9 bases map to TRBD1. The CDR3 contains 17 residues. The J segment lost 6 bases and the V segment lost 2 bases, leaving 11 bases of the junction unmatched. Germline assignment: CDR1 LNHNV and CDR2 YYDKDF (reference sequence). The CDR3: CATSRNPLGQGSNEQFF. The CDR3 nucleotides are TGTGCCACCAGCAGAAATCCCCTGGGACAGGGATCCAATGAGCAGTTCTTC.

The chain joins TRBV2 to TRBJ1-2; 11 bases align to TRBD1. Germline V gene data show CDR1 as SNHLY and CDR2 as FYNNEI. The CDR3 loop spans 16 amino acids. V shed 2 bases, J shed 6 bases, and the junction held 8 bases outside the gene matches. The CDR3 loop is CASSEYRTGGWDGYTF. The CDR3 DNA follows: TGTGCCAGCAGTGAATACCGGACAGGGGGCTGGGATGGCTACACCTTC.

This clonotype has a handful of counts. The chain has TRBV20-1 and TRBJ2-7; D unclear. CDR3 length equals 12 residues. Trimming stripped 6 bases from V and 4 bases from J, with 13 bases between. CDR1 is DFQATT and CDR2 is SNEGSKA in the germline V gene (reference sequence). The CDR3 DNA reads TGCAGTGCACCAAGACCCAGTTACGAGCAGTACTTC. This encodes CSAPRPSYEQYF.

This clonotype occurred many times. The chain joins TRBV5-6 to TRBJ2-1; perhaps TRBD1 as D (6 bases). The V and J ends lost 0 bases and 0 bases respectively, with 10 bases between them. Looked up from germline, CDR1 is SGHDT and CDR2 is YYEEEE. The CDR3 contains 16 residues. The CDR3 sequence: CASSLGQGSSYNEQFF. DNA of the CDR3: TGTGCCAGCAGCTTGGGGCAGGGGAGCTCCTACAATGAGCAGTTCTTC.